This T cell receptor (beta chain) was sequenced during a study of blood T cell repertoires in COVID-19. Clinical history reported by participants formed the basis on which cohorts were assigned. The CDR3 length is 14 residues. CDR1 is MNHEY and CDR2 is SMNVEV in the germline V gene (reference sequence). Trimming took off 0 bases at V and 8 bases at J, with 13 bases between the two ends. Measured with immunoSEQ multiplex PCR; TCRdb has only the in-frame clones, and not every one. The sample includes under 200,000 clones, roughly 80% of them seen just once. The chain carries TRBV27 and TRBJ1-2, with D possibly matching TRBD1 (6 bases). The TCR sequence derives from a woman aged 55-70 years who had recovered from COVID-19. The sample comprised PBMCs or T cells enriched from blood (not recorded which). The CDR3 nucleotides are TGTGCCAGCAGTTTATCTCCAGGGGTTCAAGGCTACACCTTC. This codes for CASSLSPGVQGYTF.